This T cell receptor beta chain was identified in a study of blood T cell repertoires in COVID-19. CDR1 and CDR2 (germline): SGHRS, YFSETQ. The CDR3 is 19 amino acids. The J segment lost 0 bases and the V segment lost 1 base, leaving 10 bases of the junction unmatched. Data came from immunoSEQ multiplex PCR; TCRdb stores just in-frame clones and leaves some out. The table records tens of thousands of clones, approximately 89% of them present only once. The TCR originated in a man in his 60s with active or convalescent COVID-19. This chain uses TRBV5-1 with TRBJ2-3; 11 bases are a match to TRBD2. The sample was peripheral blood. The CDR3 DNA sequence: TGCGCCAGCAGCTTGTTCGGGCTAGCGGGGGGCCAAAGCACAGATACGCAGTATTTT. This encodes CASSLFGLAGGQSTDTQYF.